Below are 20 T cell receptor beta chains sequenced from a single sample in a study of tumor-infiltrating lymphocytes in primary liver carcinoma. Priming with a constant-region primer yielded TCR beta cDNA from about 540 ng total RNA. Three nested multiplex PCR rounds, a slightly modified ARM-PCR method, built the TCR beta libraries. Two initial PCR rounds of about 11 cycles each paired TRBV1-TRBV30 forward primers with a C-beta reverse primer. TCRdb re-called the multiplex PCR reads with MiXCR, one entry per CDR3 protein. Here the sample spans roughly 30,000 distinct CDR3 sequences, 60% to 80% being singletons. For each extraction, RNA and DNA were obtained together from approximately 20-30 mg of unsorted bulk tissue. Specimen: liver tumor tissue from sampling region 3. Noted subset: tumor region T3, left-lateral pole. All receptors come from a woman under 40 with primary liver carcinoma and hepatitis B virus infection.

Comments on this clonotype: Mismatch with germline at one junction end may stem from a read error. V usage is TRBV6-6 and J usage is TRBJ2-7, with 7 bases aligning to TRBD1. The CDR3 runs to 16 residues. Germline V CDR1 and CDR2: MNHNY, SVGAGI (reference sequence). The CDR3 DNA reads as TGTGCCAGCACTTACTCGGGACAGAGGAGTTCCTACGAGCAGTACTTC. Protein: CASTYSGQRSSYEQYF.

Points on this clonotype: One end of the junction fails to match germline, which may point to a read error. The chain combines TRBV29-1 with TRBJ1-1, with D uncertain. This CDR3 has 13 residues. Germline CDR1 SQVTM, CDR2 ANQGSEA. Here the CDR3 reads CSLLAQQNTEAFF. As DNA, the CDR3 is TGCAGTCTTCTAGCACAGCAGAACACAGAAGCTTTCTTT.

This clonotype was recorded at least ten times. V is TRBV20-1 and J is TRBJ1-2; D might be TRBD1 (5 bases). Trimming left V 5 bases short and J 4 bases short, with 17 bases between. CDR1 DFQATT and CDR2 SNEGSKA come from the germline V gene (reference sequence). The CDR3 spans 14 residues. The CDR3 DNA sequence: TGCAGTGCTGTCCGGGACCGTCGCTTCTATGGCTACACCTTC. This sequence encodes CSAVRDRRFYGYTF.

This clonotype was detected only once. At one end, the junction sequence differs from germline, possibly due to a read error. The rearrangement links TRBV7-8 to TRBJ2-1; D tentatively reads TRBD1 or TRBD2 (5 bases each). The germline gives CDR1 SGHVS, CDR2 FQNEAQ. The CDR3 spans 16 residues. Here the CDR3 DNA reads TGTGCCAACAGCTCAGGCTATATTACGGGGCTCGGTGGGCAGTTCTTC. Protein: CANSSGYITGLGGQFF. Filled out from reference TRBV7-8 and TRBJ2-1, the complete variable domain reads GAGVSQSPRYKVAKRGQDVALRCDPISGHVSLFWYQQALGQGPEFLTYFQNEAQLDKSGLPSDRFFAERPEGSVSTLKIQRTQQEDSAVYLCANSSGYITGLGGQFFGPGTRLTVL.

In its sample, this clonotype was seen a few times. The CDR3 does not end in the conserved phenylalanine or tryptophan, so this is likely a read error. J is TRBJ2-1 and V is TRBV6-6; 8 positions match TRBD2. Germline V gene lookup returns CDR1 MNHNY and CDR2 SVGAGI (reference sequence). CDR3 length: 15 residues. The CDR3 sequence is CANSWVAGTSWEQFS. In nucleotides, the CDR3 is TGTGCCAACAGTTGGGTAGCGGGAACCTCTTGGGAGCAGTTCTCC.

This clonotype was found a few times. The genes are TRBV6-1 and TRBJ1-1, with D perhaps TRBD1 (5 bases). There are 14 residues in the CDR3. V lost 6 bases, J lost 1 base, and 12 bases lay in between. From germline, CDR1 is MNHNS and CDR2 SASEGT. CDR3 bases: TGTGCCAGCAGGGTCGGGACGGAGAACACTGAAGCTTTCTTT. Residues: CASRVGTENTEAFF.

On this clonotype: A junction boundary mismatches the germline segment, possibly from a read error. The CDR3 DNA reads as TGCGCCAGCAGACAAGAAGGTCTAGCGGGAGGGCCAACAGATATGCTGTGTTTT. Translated, it gives CASRQEGLAGGPTDMLCF. The V gene is TRBV4-3, the J gene TRBJ2-3; TRBD2 aligns across 12 bases. This CDR3 region has 18 residues. CDR1 LGHNA and CDR2 YSLEER come from the germline V gene.

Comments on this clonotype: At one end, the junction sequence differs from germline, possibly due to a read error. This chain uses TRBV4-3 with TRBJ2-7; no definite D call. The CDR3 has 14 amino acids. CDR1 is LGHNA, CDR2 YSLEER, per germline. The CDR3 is CTSSHTAPSNEQYF. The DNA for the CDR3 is TGCACCAGTAGCCACACTGCCCCTTCCAACGAGCAGTACTTC.

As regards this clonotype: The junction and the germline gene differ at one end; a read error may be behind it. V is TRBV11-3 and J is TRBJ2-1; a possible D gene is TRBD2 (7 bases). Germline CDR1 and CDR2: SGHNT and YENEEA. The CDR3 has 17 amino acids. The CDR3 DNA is TGTGCCATCAGCTCCCGGGGGGCGCGGACCATGGGCAATGAGCAGTTTTTC. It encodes CAISSRGARTMGNEQFF.

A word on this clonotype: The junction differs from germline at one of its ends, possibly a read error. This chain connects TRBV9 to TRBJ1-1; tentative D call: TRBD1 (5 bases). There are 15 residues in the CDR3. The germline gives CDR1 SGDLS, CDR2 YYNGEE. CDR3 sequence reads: CVSSVAGGGNTEAFF. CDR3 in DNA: TGTGTCAGCAGCGTAGCTGGTGGGGGAAACACTGAAGCTTTCTTT.

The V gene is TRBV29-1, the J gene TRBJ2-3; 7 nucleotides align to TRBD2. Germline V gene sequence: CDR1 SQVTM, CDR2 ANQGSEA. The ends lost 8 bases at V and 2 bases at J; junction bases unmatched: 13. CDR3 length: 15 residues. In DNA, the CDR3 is TGCAGCTCACGAGGGCTAGCGGTGGTCACAGATACGCAGTATTTT. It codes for CSSRGLAVVTDTQYF.

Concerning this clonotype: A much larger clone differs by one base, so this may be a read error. The CDR3 DNA is TGTGTCAGCAGGACGGATTCGAACACTGAAGCTATCTTT. Amino acid sequence: CVSRTDSNTEAIF. The chain has TRBV2 and TRBJ1-1, with D unresolved. CDR1 and CDR2 (germline): SNHLY, FYNNEI. The CDR3 has 13 residues.

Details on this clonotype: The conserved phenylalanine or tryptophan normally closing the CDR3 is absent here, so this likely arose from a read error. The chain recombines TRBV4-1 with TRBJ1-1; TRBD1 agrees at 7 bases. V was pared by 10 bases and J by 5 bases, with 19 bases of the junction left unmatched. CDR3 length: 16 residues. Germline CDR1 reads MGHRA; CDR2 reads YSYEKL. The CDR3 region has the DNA TGCGCCATCAGTCAAGTTCTTGACAGGGAGCGAACTGAAGCTTTCATT. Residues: CAISQVLDRERTEAFI.

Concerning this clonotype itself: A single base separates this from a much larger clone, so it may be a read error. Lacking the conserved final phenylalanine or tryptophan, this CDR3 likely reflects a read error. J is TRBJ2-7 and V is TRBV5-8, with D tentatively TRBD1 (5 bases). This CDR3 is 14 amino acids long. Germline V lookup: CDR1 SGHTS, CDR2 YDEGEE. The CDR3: CASTLEGVGYEQYS. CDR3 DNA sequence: TGTGCCAGCACCTTGGAAGGGGTAGGCTACGAGCAGTACTCC.

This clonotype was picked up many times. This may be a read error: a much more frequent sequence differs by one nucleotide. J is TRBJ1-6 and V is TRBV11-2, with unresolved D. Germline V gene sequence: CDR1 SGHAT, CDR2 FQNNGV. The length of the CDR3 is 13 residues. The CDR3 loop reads CASSLEPGSSLHF. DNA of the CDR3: TGTGCCAGCAGCTTAGAGCCGGGTTCATCCCTCCACTTT.

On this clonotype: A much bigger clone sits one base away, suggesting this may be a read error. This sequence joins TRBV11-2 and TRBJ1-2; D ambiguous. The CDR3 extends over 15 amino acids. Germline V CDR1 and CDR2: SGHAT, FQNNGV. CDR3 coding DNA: TGTGCCAGCTGCTTAGGCGCAGGACTCAACTATGGCTACACCTTC. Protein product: CASCLGAGLNYGYTF.

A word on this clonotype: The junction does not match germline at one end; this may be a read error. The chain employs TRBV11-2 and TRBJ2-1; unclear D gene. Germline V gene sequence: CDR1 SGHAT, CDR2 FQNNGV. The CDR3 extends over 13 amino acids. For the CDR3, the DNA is TGTGCCAGCAGCTTACCGGCTACGAATGAACAGTTCTTC. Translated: CASSLPATNEQFF.

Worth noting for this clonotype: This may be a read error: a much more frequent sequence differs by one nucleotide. For the CDR3, the DNA is TGCAGCATCACGGAGCACTCGGGCGGGGAGCTGTTTTTT. This codes for CSITEHSGGELFF. V is TRBV29-1 and J is TRBJ2-2; no clear D. Looked up from germline, CDR1 is SQVTM and CDR2 is ANQGSEA. This CDR3 spans 13 amino acids. V lost 8 bases and J 7 bases, leaving 17 bases between the germline ends.

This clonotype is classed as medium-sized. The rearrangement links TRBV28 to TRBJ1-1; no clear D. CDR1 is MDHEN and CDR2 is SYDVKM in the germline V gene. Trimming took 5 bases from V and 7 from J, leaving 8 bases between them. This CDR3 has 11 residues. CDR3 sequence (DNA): TGTGCCAGCAGTATAAGGGTTGAAGCTTTCTTT. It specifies CASSIRVEAFF.

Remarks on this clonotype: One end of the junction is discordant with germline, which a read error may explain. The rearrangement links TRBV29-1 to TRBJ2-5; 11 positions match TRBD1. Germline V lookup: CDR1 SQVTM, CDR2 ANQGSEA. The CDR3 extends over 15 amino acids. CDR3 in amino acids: CGVGSGTGGLKTQYF. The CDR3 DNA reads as TGCGGCGTTGGGTCCGGGACAGGGGGTCTGAAGACCCAGTACTTC.